The present T cell receptor (beta chain) was sequenced within a study of shared clonotypes between healthy human individuals. Original processing notes: Filtering differed because ImmunoSEQ produced junction-only sequences that carried no quality scores. Some clones are missing from TCRdb's copy, which holds only in-frame ones; the method was immunoSEQ multiplex PCR. The V and J calls and clone size are taken from that table; D and trimming were inferred from the DNA. The profile covers approximately 2.4 million clones, with around 95% appearing a single time and around 0.13% taken by the ten largest. Between the trimmed V and J ends, which lost 6 bases and 3 bases, there was a span of 17 bases. The CDR3 is 15 amino acids. Germline V gene data show CDR1 as KGHSH and CDR2 as LQKENI. About this clone itself: Its antigen is undetermined.

Study conclusions and caveats: Exclusively blood specimens were collected; tissue repertoires likely differ.

This chain uses TRBV18 with TRBJ1-2; TRBD1 might be the D (5 bases). This clonotype was obtained from a man aged 18 to 30 in good health. The sequenced sample was naive CD4+ T cells sorted from blood. Subset in this sample: CD45RA+ positively selected. The CDR3 protein is CASSTRGGRDYGYTF. The CDR3, as DNA: TGTGCCAGCTCTACGAGGGGCGGAAGGGACTATGGCTACACCTTC.